What follows are 25 T cell receptor beta chains derived from one specimen sequenced in a study of T-cell reconstitution after alpha-beta-depleted transplantation in children. The TCRbeta library incorporated unique molecular identifiers. TCRdb reanalysed the PCR reads using MiXCR and keeps one entry per CDR3 protein. This sample has about 540,000 distinct CDR3 sequences, with roughly 18% found just once. The material sequenced was PBMCs from the stem cell graft donor, taken from the stem cell graft. The origin of the receptors is a human donor who donated a stem cell graft to a child with acute lymphoblastic leukemia.

V is TRBV20-1 and J is TRBJ2-7; the D is unclear. Germline-derived CDR1 and CDR2 are DFQATT and SNEGSKA (reference sequence). The CDR3 is 13 amino acids. V was trimmed by 0 bases and J by 2 bases, leaving 8 bases between them. This CDR3 reads CSARDRAAYEQYF. The CDR3 coding sequence is TGCAGTGCTAGAGATCGGGCCGCCTACGAGCAGTACTTC.

This clonotype occurred a few times. This chain links TRBV20-1 with TRBJ2-2, with D unresolved. The germline V gene encodes CDR1 DFQATT and CDR2 SNEGSKA (reference sequence). The CDR3 has 14 amino acids. Trimming took off 2 bases at V and 5 bases at J, with 12 bases between the two ends. The CDR3, as DNA: TGCAGTGCTAGACCCCCGGAGCGTACCGGGGAGCTGTTTTTT. Translation: CSARPPERTGELFF.

The chain joins TRBV12-3 or TRBV12-4 to TRBJ1-5; D is uncertain. V was trimmed by 1 base and J by 1 base, leaving 8 bases between them. The CDR3 totals 15 residues. The CDR3 DNA follows: TGTGCCAGCAGTTTAGAAGGGATGAGCAATCAGCCCCAGCATTTT. It encodes CASSLEGMSNQPQHF.

The genes are TRBV6-5 and TRBJ2-7, with 9 bases identical to TRBD1. The junction had 12 bases not matched to a gene; V was cut back by 8 bases and J by 4 bases. The CDR3 has 15 residues. The germline gives CDR1 MNHEY, CDR2 SVGAGI. Here the CDR3 reads CASSYRTGALYEQYF. The CDR3 nucleotides read TGTGCCAGCTCTTACCGGACAGGGGCGCTATACGAGCAGTACTTC.

This clonotype has at least ten counts. This sequence joins TRBV11-3 and TRBJ2-1; 8 nucleotides align to TRBD2. V gave up 4 bases and J gave up 5 bases; unmatched junction bases: 7. CDR1 and CDR2 (germline): SGHNT, YENEEA. The CDR3 has 15 amino acids. The CDR3 region has the DNA TGTGCCAGCAGCTGGGGCGGGAGGACGAACAATGAGCAGTTCTTC. It translates to CASSWGGRTNNEQFF.

In this sample, this clonotype turned up a few times. This chain connects TRBV20-1 to TRBJ1-1; 9 positions agree with TRBD1. The trim removed 8 bases at V and 5 bases at J, leaving 6 bases unmatched. The germline CDR1 and CDR2 sequences are DFQATT and SNEGSKA (reference sequence). The CDR3 sequence is 12 residues long. CDR3 region: CSPWTGETEAFF. DNA for the CDR3: TGCAGTCCCTGGACAGGGGAAACTGAAGCTTTCTTT.

This clonotype turned up a few times. This chain connects TRBV5-1 to TRBJ1-2, with D unresolved. This CDR3 comprises 11 residues. V was clipped by 2 bases and J by 10 bases, with 9 bases between them. CDR1 and CDR2 (germline): SGHRS, YFSETQ. CDR3 region: CASSLGAAYTF. CDR3 sequence (DNA): TGCGCCAGCAGCTTAGGCGCGGCCTACACCTTC. Looking up the rest from reference TRBV5-1 and TRBJ1-2 gives the full variable domain: KAGVTQTPRYLIKTRGQQVTLSCSPISGHRSVSWYQQTPGQGLQFLFEYFSETQRNKGNFPGRFSGRQFSNSRSEMNVSTLELGDSALYLCASSLGAAYTFGSGTRLTVV.

The chain combines TRBV10-3 with TRBJ2-3; tentatively, D is TRBD2 (5 bases). Germline loops: CDR1 ENHRY, CDR2 SYGVKD. Trimming removed 6 bases from V and 4 bases from J, with 14 bases in between. The CDR3 has 14 residues. The CDR3 region has the DNA TGTGCCATCAGCCCCGGAGGACCGGCAGATACGCAGTATTTT. It codes for CAISPGGPADTQYF.

This clonotype was counted between two and nine times. The chain has TRBV6-5 and TRBJ1-5; a possible D gene is TRBD1 (6 bases). The CDR3 extends over 15 amino acids. Trimming took 5 bases from V and 0 from J, leaving 11 bases between them. Germline lookup yields CDR1 MNHEY and CDR2 SVGAGI. CDR3 protein: CASSLQGYSNQPQHF. CDR3 nucleotide sequence: TGTGCCAGCAGTCTACAGGGTTATAGCAATCAGCCCCAGCATTTT.

The CDR3 bases are TGTGCCAGCAAGGGCTACCGTGGACAGGGGTCAGGAGAGACCCAGTACTTC. The encoded protein is CASKGYRGQGSGETQYF. The chain links TRBV6-1 to TRBJ2-5; 9 bases are a match to TRBD1. Trimming cost V 7 bases and J 4 bases; bases outside gene matches: 16. Per the germline V gene, CDR1 is MNHNS and CDR2 is SASEGT. The CDR3 runs 17 residues.

This clonotype was counted many times. The chain links TRBV9 to TRBJ1-1; unclear D gene. Germline values: CDR1 SGDLS, CDR2 YYNGEE. The CDR3 sequence is 14 residues long. Trimming stripped 0 bases from V and 0 bases from J, with 6 bases between. CDR3 loop: CASSVDGMNTEAFF. The CDR3 region has the DNA TGTGCCAGCAGCGTAGACGGAATGAACACTGAAGCTTTCTTT.

The chain employs TRBV5-1 and TRBJ2-3; no clear D. Germline V gives CDR1 SGHRS, CDR2 YFSETQ. The CDR3 spans 12 residues. V was clipped by 5 bases and J by 1 base, with 5 bases between them. The CDR3 bases are TGCGCCAGCAGGAGCGGCACAGATACGCAGTATTTT. Protein product: CASRSGTDTQYF.

The table lists this clonotype with many counts. The rearrangement uses TRBV29-1 and TRBJ2-5, with D perhaps TRBD1 (6 bases). This CDR3 has 14 residues. V shed 7 bases and J shed 3 bases, with 18 bases lying between them. Germline V lookup: CDR1 SQVTM, CDR2 ANQGSEA. The CDR3 sequence is CSALGGSSEETQYF. The CDR3 region has the DNA TGCAGCGCCCTAGGGGGAAGTAGCGAAGAGACCCAGTACTTC.

The rearrangement joins TRBV6-2 or TRBV6-3 to TRBJ1-1; D ambiguous. V was clipped by 5 bases and J by 5 bases, with 15 bases between them. The germline V gene encodes CDR1 MNHEY and CDR2 SVGEGT. This CDR3 is built from 14 residues. CDR3 DNA sequence: TGTGCCAGCAGTCTAGAGGGAAGGTGGACTGAAGCTTTCTTT. Amino acid sequence: CASSLEGRWTEAFF.

The V gene is TRBV4-1, the J gene TRBJ2-5; no clear D gene. The CDR3 runs to 14 residues. Per the germline V gene, CDR1 is MGHRA and CDR2 is YSYEKL. Between the trimmed V and J ends, which lost 4 bases and 1 base, there was a span of 10 bases. DNA for the CDR3: TGCGCCAGCAGCCCCGGACCCAGCCAAGAGACCCAGTACTTC. The encoded protein is CASSPGPSQETQYF.

The chain joins TRBV18 to TRBJ2-3; TRBD2 aligns across 10 bases. The CDR3 contains 16 residues. With V trimmed by 6 bases and J by 1 base, 7 bases remained unmatched. In germline, CDR1 is KGHSH, CDR2 LQKENI. The CDR3 DNA reads as TGTGCCAGCTCTCCTACCGGGACTAGCGGCACAGATACGCAGTATTTT. Its protein product is CASSPTGTSGTDTQYF.

This chain links TRBV7-9 with TRBJ1-1; D gene unclear. The CDR3 sequence is 12 residues long. V shed 2 bases and J shed 8 bases, with 9 bases lying between them. From germline, CDR1 is SEHNR and CDR2 FQNEAQ (reference sequence). CDR3 residues: CASSLFGYEAFF. The CDR3 nucleotides are TGTGCCAGCAGCTTATTCGGTTACGAAGCTTTCTTT.

The table lists this clonotype with a few counts. V usage is TRBV30 and J usage is TRBJ2-7; 11 bases map to TRBD2. After removal of 4 bases from V and 2 bases from J, the junction contained 4 bases not matched to a gene. The CDR3 spans 14 residues. The germline V gene encodes CDR1 GTSNPN and CDR2 SVGIG (reference sequence). CDR3 protein: CAWNPGLAAYEQYF. The CDR3 DNA reads TGTGCCTGGAACCCGGGACTAGCGGCCTACGAGCAGTACTTC.

This chain links TRBV20-1 with TRBJ1-3; D not certain. Looked up from germline, CDR1 is DFQATT and CDR2 is SNEGSKA (reference sequence). This CDR3 has 14 residues. Trimming took 6 bases from V and 0 from J, leaving 12 bases between them. CDR3 sequence reads: CSATNVLSGNTIYF. The DNA of the CDR3 is TGCAGTGCCACAAACGTCCTCTCTGGAAACACCATATATTTT.

The gene calls are TRBV7-3 and TRBJ2-5; D possibly corresponds to TRBD2 (6 bases). The CDR3 is made up of 14 amino acids. CDR1 SGHTA and CDR2 FQGTGA come from the germline V gene. The V end was cut by 5 bases, the J end by 5 bases, with 15 bases between. CDR3 coding DNA: TGTGCCAGCAGCCGATACGCCCGGGGGGAGACCCAGTACTTC. Its translation: CASSRYARGETQYF.

This clonotype was counted between two and nine times. The chain employs TRBV13 and TRBJ2-7, with 7 bases fitting TRBD2. The CDR3 length is 16 residues. The germline V gene encodes CDR1 PRHDT and CDR2 FYEKMQ (reference sequence). With 2 bases clipped from V and 0 bases from J, the junction kept 7 bases outside the gene matches. Written as DNA, the CDR3 is TGTGCCAGCAGCTTAAGCCCGGGAGGACGCTCCTACGAGCAGTACTTC. It yields the protein CASSLSPGGRSYEQYF. Combining the CDR3 with reference TRBV13 and TRBJ2-7 gives the whole variable domain AAGVIQSPRHLIKEKRETATLKCYPIPRHDTVYWYQQGPGQDPQFLISFYEKMQSDKGSIPDRFSAQQFSDYHSELNMSSLELGDSALYFCASSLSPGGRSYEQYFGPGTRLTVT.

V usage is TRBV10-3 and J usage is TRBJ1-4, with 8 bases fitting TRBD1. The CDR3 runs 15 residues. V shed 11 bases and J 6 bases; nucleotides not matched to a gene: 14. In germline, CDR1 is ENHRY, CDR2 SYGVKD. CDR3 protein: CASSGGTGGDEKLFF. The CDR3, as DNA: TGTGCCTCCTCCGGGGGGACAGGAGGTGATGAAAAACTGTTTTTT.

This clonotype appeared a few times. The chain carries TRBV4-1 and TRBJ2-4; a weak D match, TRBD2 (5 bases). V lost 4 bases and J lost 2, with 15 bases in between. Germline CDR1 and CDR2: MGHRA and YSYEKL. The CDR3 contains 16 residues. CDR3: CASSLRTAPPKNIQYF. In nucleotides, the CDR3 is TGCGCCAGCAGCCTAAGGACTGCCCCCCCCAAAAACATTCAGTACTTC.

The chain employs TRBV6-2 or TRBV6-3 and TRBJ2-3; 8 nucleotides agree with TRBD2. The germline V gene encodes CDR1 MNHEY and CDR2 SVGEGT. After removal of 6 bases from V and 4 bases from J, the junction contained 9 bases not matched to a gene. The CDR3 spans 15 residues. The chain's CDR3 is CASSLEREISDTQYF. The CDR3 DNA sequence: TGTGCCAGCAGCCTCGAGCGGGAGATATCAGATACGCAGTATTTT.

The chain carries TRBV11-2 and TRBJ2-3; TRBD2 agrees at 14 bases. V lost 1 base and J lost 4; bases outside the gene matches: 10. CDR3 length equals 19 residues. From germline, CDR1 is SGHAT and CDR2 FQNNGV. The DNA for the CDR3 is TGTGCCAGCAGCTTAGTGTGGGGACTAGCGGGAGTGATCCCAGATACGCAGTATTTT. Translation: CASSLVWGLAGVIPDTQYF.